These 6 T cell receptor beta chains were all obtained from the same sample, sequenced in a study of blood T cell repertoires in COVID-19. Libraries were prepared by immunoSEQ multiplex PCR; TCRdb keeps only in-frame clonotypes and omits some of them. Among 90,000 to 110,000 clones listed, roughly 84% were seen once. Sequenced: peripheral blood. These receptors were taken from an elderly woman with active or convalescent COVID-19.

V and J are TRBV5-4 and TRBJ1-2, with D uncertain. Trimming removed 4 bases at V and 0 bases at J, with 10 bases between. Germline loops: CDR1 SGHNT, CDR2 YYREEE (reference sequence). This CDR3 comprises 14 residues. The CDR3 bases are TGTGCCAGCAGCCGGGGAGGAGCTAACTATGGCTACACCTTC. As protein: CASSRGGANYGYTF. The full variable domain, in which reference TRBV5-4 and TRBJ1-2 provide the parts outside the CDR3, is ETGVTQSPTHLIKTRGQQVTLRCSSQSGHNTVSWYQQALGQGPQFIFQYYREEENGRGNFPPRFSGLQFPNYSSELNVNALELDDSALYLCASSRGGANYGYTFGSGTRLTVV.

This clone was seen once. As DNA, the CDR3 is TGTGCCATCAGTGCCACAGGGGGCATCACTGAAGCTTTCTTT. It codes for CAISATGGITEAFF. This chain links TRBV10-3 with TRBJ1-1; TRBD1 matches at 9 bases. Germline V lookup: CDR1 ENHRY, CDR2 SYGVKD. There are 14 residues in the CDR3. The J segment lost 4 bases and the V segment lost 4 bases, leaving 4 bases of the junction unmatched.

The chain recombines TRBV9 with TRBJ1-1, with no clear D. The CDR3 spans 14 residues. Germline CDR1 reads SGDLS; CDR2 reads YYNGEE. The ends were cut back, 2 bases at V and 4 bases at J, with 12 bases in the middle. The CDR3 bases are TGTGCCAGCAGCGTGCCCCCTCGGGGCACTGAAGCTTTCTTT. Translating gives CASSVPPRGTEAFF. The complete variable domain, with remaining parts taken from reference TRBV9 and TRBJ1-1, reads DSGVTQTPKHLITATGQRVTLRCSPRSGDLSVYWYQQSLDQGLQFLIQYYNGEERAKGNILERFSAQQFPDLHSELNLSSLELGDSALYFCASSVPPRGTEAFFGQGTRLTVV.

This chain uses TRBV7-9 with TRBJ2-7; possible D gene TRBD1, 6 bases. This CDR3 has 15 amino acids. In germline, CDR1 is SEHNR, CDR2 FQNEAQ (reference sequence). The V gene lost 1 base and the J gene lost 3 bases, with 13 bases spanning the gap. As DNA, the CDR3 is TGTGCCAGCAGCTTAGTAAAGTGGGGGCTCTACGAGCAGTACTTC. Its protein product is CASSLVKWGLYEQYF. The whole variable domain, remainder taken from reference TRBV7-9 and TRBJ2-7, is DTGVSQNPRHKITKRGQNVTFRCDPISEHNRLYWYRQTLGQGPEFLTYFQNEAQLEKSRLLSDRFSAERPKGSFSTLEIQRTEQGDSAMYLCASSLVKWGLYEQYFGPGTRLTVT.

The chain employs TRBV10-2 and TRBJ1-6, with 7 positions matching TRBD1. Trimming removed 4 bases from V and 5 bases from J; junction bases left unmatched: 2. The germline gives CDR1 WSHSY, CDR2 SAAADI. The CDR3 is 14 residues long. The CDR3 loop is CASSVGQDNSPLHF. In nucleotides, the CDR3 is TGCGCCAGCAGTGTCGGACAGGATAATTCACCCCTCCACTTT.

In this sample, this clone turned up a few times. The DNA for the CDR3 is TGTGCCAGCAGCTCGAGGGACAGGGTCCGCGAGCAGTACTTC. Translated: CASSSRDRVREQYF. The chain uses TRBV7-9 and TRBJ2-7; 9 nucleotides agree with TRBD1. Germline trimming cut 4 bases from V and 6 bases from J; bases unmatched to any gene: 7. Germline CDR1 and CDR2: SEHNR and FQNEAQ (reference sequence). The CDR3 is 14 residues long.